The 21 T cell receptor beta chains in this list originate from one sample, sequenced in a study of molecular identifiers for immune sequencing clone quantification. Via MiXCR, TCRdb re-called the PCR reads, giving one row per CDR3 protein. Here the sample spans over 550,000 distinct CDR3 sequences, less than 30% being singletons. Sequencing was carried out using naive CD8+ T cells from blood, with Jurkat cell RNA spiked in. Subset here: FACS-sorted CD8+CD4-CCR7+CD45RA+ naive T cells. The receptor source for this set is a human donor in good health. Some libraries in this study had Jurkat cell RNA spiked in.

This chain joins TRBV12-3 or TRBV12-4 and TRBJ1-2; no clear D. The CDR3 extends over 10 amino acids. V lost 5 bases and J 10 bases, leaving 8 bases between the germline ends. CDR3 protein: CASSPGTYTF. CDR3 nucleotides: TGTGCCAGCAGTCCCGGAACCTACACCTTC.

In this sample, this clonotype turned up many times. The V gene is TRBV5-6, the J gene TRBJ1-1; a weak D match, TRBD1 (5 bases). CDR1 SGHDT and CDR2 YYEEEE come from the germline V gene. V was cut by 3 bases and J by 4 bases, with 19 bases left in between. The CDR3 consists of 16 residues. CDR3 in amino acids: CASSYPGPRGGTEAFF. The CDR3 bases are TGTGCCAGCAGCTACCCAGGGCCCCGGGGGGGCACTGAAGCTTTCTTT.

On this clonotype: With a much larger clone just one base away, this may be a read error. J is TRBJ1-1 and V is TRBV29-1; 9 bases align to TRBD1. CDR3 length: 14 amino acids. Germline-derived CDR1 and CDR2 are SQVTM and ANQGSEA. CDR3 protein: CGDRDRALGTEAFF. Written as DNA, the CDR3 is TGCGGCGACCGGGACAGGGCATTAGGCACTGAAGCTTTCTTT.

This rearrangement joins TRBV6-5 to TRBJ1-2; a possible D gene is TRBD1 (5 bases). The CDR3 covers 16 residues. V shed 0 bases and J shed 7 bases, with 18 bases lying between them. Germline CDR1 reads MNHEY; CDR2 reads SVGAGI. CDR3 nucleotides: TGTGCCAGCAGTTACTCAGCCCGTCGGCAGGGAAGTGGCTACACCTTC. Its translation: CASSYSARRQGSGYTF.

This clonotype was counted many times. J is TRBJ2-3 and V is TRBV28; 14 bases map to TRBD2. The V gene end was trimmed by 4 bases and the J gene end by 4 bases; junction bases not matched to a gene: 4. CDR3 length: 16 residues. Germline CDR1 and CDR2: MDHEN and SYDVKM. The CDR3 sequence is CASSSRTSGRPDTQYF. CDR3 nucleotides: TGTGCCAGCAGTTCTCGGACTAGCGGGAGGCCAGATACGCAGTATTTT.

This clonotype has a count of ten or more. This chain links TRBV7-9 with TRBJ2-7, with 7 bases identical to TRBD1. Trimming cost V 5 bases and J 3 bases; bases outside gene matches: 7. Germline CDR1 and CDR2: SEHNR and FQNEAQ (reference sequence). CDR3 length equals 14 residues. CDR3 sequence: CASSPGDSFYEQYF. Written as DNA, the CDR3 is TGTGCCAGCAGCCCAGGGGACAGCTTCTACGAGCAGTACTTC.

This clonotype turned up a few times. The chain combines TRBV3-1 with TRBJ2-5, with 8 bases identical to TRBD2. Germline CDR1 and CDR2: LGHDT and YNNKEL (reference sequence). Trimming removed 2 bases from V and 2 bases from J; junction bases left unmatched: 7. The CDR3 contains 16 residues. The CDR3 protein is CASSQYLAGGQETQYF. Written as DNA, the CDR3 is TGTGCCAGCAGCCAATATCTAGCGGGCGGACAAGAGACCCAGTACTTC.

This clonotype was recorded a few times. The chain carries TRBV6-1 and TRBJ1-1; TRBD1 matches at 7 bases. CDR3 length: 16 residues. CDR1 MNHNS and CDR2 SASEGT come from the germline V gene. Trimming took 0 bases from V and 6 from J; bases not matched to a gene: 10. The CDR3 is CASSEARTGPASEAFF. The CDR3 region has the DNA TGTGCCAGCAGTGAAGCGAGGACAGGCCCGGCTTCTGAAGCTTTCTTT.

This clonotype was seen at least ten times. The V gene is TRBV5-6, the J gene TRBJ1-1, with D unclear. This CDR3 region has 11 residues. Looked up from germline, CDR1 is SGHDT and CDR2 is YYEEEE. Trimming shortened V by 0 bases and J by 4 bases, and 1 base separated the two germline ends. The chain's CDR3 is CASSLATEAFF. CDR3 nucleotide sequence: TGTGCCAGCAGCTTGGCCACTGAAGCTTTCTTT.

This clonotype came up a few times. V usage is TRBV3-1 and J usage is TRBJ2-1, with 12 bases aligning to TRBD2. V shed 3 bases, J shed 4 bases, and the junction held 7 bases outside the gene matches. The CDR3 totals 17 residues. Germline lookup yields CDR1 LGHDT and CDR2 YNNKEL (reference sequence). CDR3 nucleotides: TGTGCCAGCAGCCACCCAGCCGGGACTAGCGGGTACAATGAGCAGTTCTTC. This sequence encodes CASSHPAGTSGYNEQFF.

The sample holds a few counts of this clonotype. The rearrangement joins TRBV19 to TRBJ2-7; 7 bases line up with TRBD2. The CDR3 spans 17 residues. From germline, CDR1 is LNHDA and CDR2 SQIVND (reference sequence). The junction had 12 bases not matched to a gene; V was cut back by 0 bases and J by 4 bases. The CDR3 loop is CASSIDHAGDYRYEQYF. CDR3 DNA sequence: TGTGCCAGTAGTATAGATCACGCGGGAGACTATCGGTACGAGCAGTACTTC.

This clonotype was seen many times. V gene TRBV20-1 combines with J gene TRBJ2-7, with D perhaps being TRBD1 or TRBD2 (5 bases each). Trimming stripped 6 bases from V and 2 bases from J, with 17 bases between. The CDR3 length is 14 residues. Germline V gives CDR1 DFQATT, CDR2 SNEGSKA (reference sequence). The CDR3 loop is CSANPPEGPYEQYF. DNA of the CDR3: TGCAGTGCCAACCCCCCCGAGGGACCCTACGAGCAGTACTTC.

This clonotype was observed a handful of times. The rearrangement uses TRBV9 and TRBJ2-7; tentative D call: TRBD2 (6 bases). Germline CDR1 is SGDLS and CDR2 is YYNGEE. The V gene lost 2 bases and the J gene lost 3 bases, with 21 bases spanning the gap. The CDR3 loop spans 17 amino acids. CDR3 bases: TGTGCCAGCAGCGTGAAGACAGCCAGGAGGGGCAGCTACGAGCAGTACTTC. It codes for CASSVKTARRGSYEQYF.

Only one count was recorded for this clonotype. V and J are TRBV20-1 and TRBJ2-1; 11 bases are a match to TRBD2. In germline, CDR1 is DFQATT, CDR2 SNEGSKA (reference sequence). The V gene end was trimmed by 0 bases and the J gene end by 6 bases; junction bases not matched to a gene: 4. The CDR3 sequence is 15 residues long. The CDR3 DNA reads as TGCAGTGCTAGAGATTTCCTAGCGGGAGGCAATGAGCAGTTCTTC. It specifies CSARDFLAGGNEQFF.

The chain links TRBV3-2 to TRBJ2-3; the D call in the table, TRBD2, was not verified against the DNA. TRBV3-2 has pseudogene status. The CDR3 is 19 residues long. CDR3 loop: CASSQGWLAGGCVTDTQYF. Here the CDR3 DNA reads TGTGCCAGCAGCCAAGGGTGGCTAGCGGGAGGGTGTGTCACAGATACGCAGTATTTT.

This clonotype was observed at least ten times. V gene TRBV4-2 combines with J gene TRBJ2-7; the D is unclear. In germline, CDR1 is LGHNA, CDR2 YNFKEQ. V was clipped by 6 bases and J by 6 bases, with 21 bases between them. The CDR3 runs 15 residues. CDR3 DNA sequence: TGTGCCAGCAGTCCCTCCGACGTTGGGGTGGTCGAGCAGTACTTC. Residues: CASSPSDVGVVEQYF.

This clonotype was detected only once. A much larger clone differs by one base, so this may be a read error. The CDR3 carries no conserved terminal phenylalanine or tryptophan, so it likely arises from a read error. V gene TRBV20-1 combines with J gene TRBJ2-3; 8 bases agree with TRBD2. There are 14 residues in the CDR3. V shed 6 bases, J shed 1 base, and the junction held 6 bases outside the gene matches. Germline CDR1 is DFQATT and CDR2 is SNEGSKA (reference sequence). The CDR3 here is CSAWGTRRTDTQYC. CDR3 coding DNA: TGCAGTGCCTGGGGGACTAGACGCACAGATACGCAGTATTGT.

This clonotype came up many times. The chain links TRBV20-1 to TRBJ2-3, with 10 bases matching TRBD2. The trim removed 1 base at V and 2 bases at J, leaving 15 bases unmatched. Germline V gives CDR1 DFQATT, CDR2 SNEGSKA (reference sequence). This CDR3 has 19 amino acids. DNA for the CDR3: TGCAGTGCTAGAGCCCTTTTCGGGCTAGCGGGAGAATTCACAGATACGCAGTATTTT. This sequence encodes CSARALFGLAGEFTDTQYF.

This clonotype was observed many times. The chain joins TRBV3-1 to TRBJ1-2; no definite D call. The CDR3 contains 13 residues. Deletions cut 0 bases from V and 10 bases from J, with 12 bases between. Germline CDR1 LGHDT, CDR2 YNNKEL (reference sequence). The CDR3 is CASSQDPPSLYTF. CDR3 coding DNA: TGTGCCAGCAGCCAAGACCCCCCCTCGCTCTACACCTTC.

This clonotype has at least ten counts. The genes are TRBV4-3 and TRBJ2-3; a weak D match, TRBD2 (5 bases). CDR1 and CDR2 from the germline V gene are LGHNA and YSLEER. Trimming stripped 1 base from V and 2 bases from J, with 13 bases between. The CDR3 totals 16 residues. CDR3 residues: CASSQAHLRVTDTQYF. CDR3 sequence (DNA): TGCGCCAGCAGCCAAGCCCATTTGAGGGTCACAGATACGCAGTATTTT.

This clonotype has more than one count but fewer than ten. The gene calls are TRBV12-3 or TRBV12-4 and TRBJ2-7; the match to TRBD1 covers 7 bases. CDR3 length: 14 amino acids. The V and J ends lost 7 bases and 4 bases, in that order; junction bases with no gene match: 10. The CDR3 spells CASTQSPGGYEQYF. CDR3 bases: TGTGCCAGCACCCAATCTCCAGGGGGATACGAGCAGTACTTC.